A single sample is the source of the 4 T cell receptor beta chains below, sequenced in a study of molecular identifiers for immune sequencing clone quantification. Each CDR3 protein gets one entry after TCRdb re-called the PCR reads with MiXCR. The sample carries about 500,000 distinct CDR3 sequences, over 20% recorded once. Sequenced: naive CD8+ T cells from blood, with Jurkat cell RNA spiked in. Subset noted: FACS-sorted CD8+CD4-CCR7+CD45RA+ naive T cells. The receptors originated from a human donor in good health. Some libraries in this study had Jurkat cell RNA spiked in.

The CDR3 DNA is TGCGCCAGCAGCCAAGACCCCCTAGAGGGCACTGAAGCTTTCTTT. Translation: CASSQDPLEGTEAFF. The rearrangement joins TRBV4-1 to TRBJ1-1; D remains ambiguous. Trimming shortened V by 0 bases and J by 4 bases, and 12 bases separated the two germline ends. In germline, CDR1 is MGHRA, CDR2 YSYEKL. This CDR3 region has 15 residues.

This clonotype was counted only a few times. The chain has TRBV10-3 and TRBJ2-5; the match to TRBD1 covers 9 bases. Germline assignment: CDR1 ENHRY and CDR2 SYGVKD. Unmatched junction bases numbered 9, after V lost 0 bases and J lost 1 base. There are 18 residues in the CDR3. The CDR3 coding sequence is TGTGCCATCAGTGAGTCCGGGACAGGGTCCCCCTCCCAAGAGACCCAGTACTTC. This encodes CAISESGTGSPSQETQYF.

This clonotype was observed many times. The chain couples TRBV9 to TRBJ2-7; tentatively, D is TRBD1 (5 bases). V shed 4 bases and J shed 5 bases, with 19 bases lying between them. The CDR3 contains 15 residues. Germline V gene sequence: CDR1 SGDLS, CDR2 YYNGEE. The CDR3 protein is CASSQSWGETHEQYF. CDR3 sequence (DNA): TGTGCCAGCAGCCAGAGTTGGGGCGAGACCCACGAGCAGTACTTC.

Note on this clonotype: Being one base from a much bigger clone, this may be a read error. Likely a read error: the CDR3 ends without its conserved phenylalanine or tryptophan. The genes are TRBV6-2 or TRBV6-3 and TRBJ2-3, with D perhaps matching TRBD1 (6 bases). The CDR3 length is 15 residues. Per the germline V gene, CDR1 is MNHEY and CDR2 is SVGEGT. V lost 2 bases, J lost 3 bases, and 12 bases lay in between. The CDR3 nucleotides read TGTGCCAGCAGTTACGGACAGTCGGGGACAGATACGCAGTATCTT. Translation: CASSYGQSGTDTQYL.